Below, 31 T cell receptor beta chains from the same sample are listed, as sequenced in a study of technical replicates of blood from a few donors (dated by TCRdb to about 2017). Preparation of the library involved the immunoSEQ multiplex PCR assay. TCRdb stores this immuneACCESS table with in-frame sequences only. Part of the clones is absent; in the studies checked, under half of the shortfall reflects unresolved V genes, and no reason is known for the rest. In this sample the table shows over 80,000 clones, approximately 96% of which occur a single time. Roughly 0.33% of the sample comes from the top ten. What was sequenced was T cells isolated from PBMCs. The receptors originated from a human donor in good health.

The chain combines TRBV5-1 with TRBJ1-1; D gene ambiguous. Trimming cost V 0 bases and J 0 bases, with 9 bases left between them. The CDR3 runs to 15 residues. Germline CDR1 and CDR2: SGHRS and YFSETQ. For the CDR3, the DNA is TGCGCCAGCAGCTTGGGAGGGAGGATGAACACTGAAGCTTTCTTT. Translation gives CASSLGGRMNTEAFF.

CDR3 in amino acids: CAISDGTSGSGGELFF. The CDR3 bases are TGTGCCATCAGTGACGGGACTAGCGGGAGTGGTGGGGAGCTGTTTTTT. V gene TRBV10-3 combines with J gene TRBJ2-2; TRBD2 matches 14 bases. With 3 bases clipped from V and 8 bases from J, the junction kept 5 bases outside the gene matches. CDR1 ENHRY and CDR2 SYGVKD come from the germline V gene. The CDR3 contains 16 residues.

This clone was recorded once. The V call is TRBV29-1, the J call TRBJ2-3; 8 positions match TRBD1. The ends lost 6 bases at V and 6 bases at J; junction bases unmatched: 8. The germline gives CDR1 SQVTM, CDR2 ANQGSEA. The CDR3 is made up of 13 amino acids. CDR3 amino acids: CSVAQGARDTQYF. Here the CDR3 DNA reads TGCAGCGTCGCCCAGGGGGCCAGGGATACGCAGTATTTT.

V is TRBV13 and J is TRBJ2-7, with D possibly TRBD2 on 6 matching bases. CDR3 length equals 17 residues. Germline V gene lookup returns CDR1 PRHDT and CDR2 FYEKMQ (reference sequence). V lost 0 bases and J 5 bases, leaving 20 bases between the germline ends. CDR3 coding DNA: TGTGCCAGCAGCTTAGGCTGGTTTGGAGGGAAAGAGGACGAGCAGTACTTC. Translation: CASSLGWFGGKEDEQYF.

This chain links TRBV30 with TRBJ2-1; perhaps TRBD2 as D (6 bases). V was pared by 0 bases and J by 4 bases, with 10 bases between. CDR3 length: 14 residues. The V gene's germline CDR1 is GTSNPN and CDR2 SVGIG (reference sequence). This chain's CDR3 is CAWSVGRGYNEQFF. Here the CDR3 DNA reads TGTGCCTGGAGTGTCGGGCGGGGATACAATGAGCAGTTCTTC.

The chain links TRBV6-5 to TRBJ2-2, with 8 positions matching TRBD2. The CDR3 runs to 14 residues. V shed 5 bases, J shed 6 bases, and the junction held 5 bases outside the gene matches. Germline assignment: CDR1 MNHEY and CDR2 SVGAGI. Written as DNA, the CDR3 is TGTGCCAGCAGTACGGGGACTAGGCCCGGGGAGCTGTTTTTT. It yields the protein CASSTGTRPGELFF.

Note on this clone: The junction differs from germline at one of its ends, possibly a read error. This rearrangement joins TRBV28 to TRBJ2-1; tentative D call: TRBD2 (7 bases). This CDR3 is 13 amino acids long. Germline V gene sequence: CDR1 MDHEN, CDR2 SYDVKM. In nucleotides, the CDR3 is TGTGCCTGCAGAGGGGGGGCCTACAATGAGCAGTTCTTC. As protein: CACRGGAYNEQFF.

Here the CDR3 reads CASSQGSGELFF. Here the CDR3 DNA reads TGTGCCAGCAGTCAGGGGTCCGGGGAGCTGTTTTTT. The chain couples TRBV27 to TRBJ2-2; TRBD1 is a possible D gene (6 bases). CDR3 length: 12 amino acids. CDR1 and CDR2 (germline): MNHEY, SMNVEV (reference sequence). V was cut by 5 bases and J by 6 bases, with 7 bases left in between.

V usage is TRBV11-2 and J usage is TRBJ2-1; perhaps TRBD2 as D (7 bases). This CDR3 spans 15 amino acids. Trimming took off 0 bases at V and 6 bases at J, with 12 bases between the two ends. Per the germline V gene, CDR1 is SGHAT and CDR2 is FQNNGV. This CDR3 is CASSLEIGGLNEQFF. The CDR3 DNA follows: TGTGCCAGCAGCTTAGAAATCGGGGGGCTCAATGAGCAGTTCTTC.

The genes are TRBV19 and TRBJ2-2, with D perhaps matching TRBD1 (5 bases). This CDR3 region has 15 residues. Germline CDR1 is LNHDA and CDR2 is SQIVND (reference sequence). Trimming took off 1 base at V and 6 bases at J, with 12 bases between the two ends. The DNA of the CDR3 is TGTGCCAGTAGTATAGGGCAGGGATGGTCCGGGGAGCTGTTTTTT. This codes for CASSIGQGWSGELFF.

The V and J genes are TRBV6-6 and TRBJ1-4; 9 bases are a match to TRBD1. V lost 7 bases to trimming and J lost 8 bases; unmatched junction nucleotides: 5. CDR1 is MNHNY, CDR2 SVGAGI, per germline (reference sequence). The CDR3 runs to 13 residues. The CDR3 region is CASTGQGPEKLFF. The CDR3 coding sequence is TGTGCCAGCACGGGACAGGGTCCCGAAAAACTGTTTTTT.

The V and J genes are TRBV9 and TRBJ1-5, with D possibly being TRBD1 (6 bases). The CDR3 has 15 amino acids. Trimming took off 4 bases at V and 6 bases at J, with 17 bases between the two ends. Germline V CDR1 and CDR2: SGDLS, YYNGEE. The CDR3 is CASSPTGGASQPQHF. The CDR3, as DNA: TGTGCCAGCAGCCCTACGGGGGGGGCTAGTCAGCCCCAGCATTTT.

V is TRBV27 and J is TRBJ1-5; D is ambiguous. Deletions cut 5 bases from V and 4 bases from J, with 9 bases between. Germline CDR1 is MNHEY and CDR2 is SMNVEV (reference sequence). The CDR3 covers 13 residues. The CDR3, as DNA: TGTGCCAGCAGTATACAGCGGAATCAGCCCCAGCATTTT. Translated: CASSIQRNQPQHF.

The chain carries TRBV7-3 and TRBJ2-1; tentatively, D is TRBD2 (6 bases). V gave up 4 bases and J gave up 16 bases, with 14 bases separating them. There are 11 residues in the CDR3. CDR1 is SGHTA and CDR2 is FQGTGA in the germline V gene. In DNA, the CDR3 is TGTGCCAGCAGCTCCTATCAACTAGCATTCTTC. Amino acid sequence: CASSSYQLAFF.

This CDR3 reads CASRRDRGQNGYGYTF. In DNA, the CDR3 is TGTGCCAGCAGACGGGACAGGGGCCAAAATGGCTATGGCTACACCTTC. The chain uses TRBV4-2 and TRBJ1-2, with TRBD1 matching over 10 bases. V lost 6 bases and J lost 4; bases outside the gene matches: 11. The CDR3 totals 16 residues. Germline CDR1 LGHNA, CDR2 YNFKEQ.

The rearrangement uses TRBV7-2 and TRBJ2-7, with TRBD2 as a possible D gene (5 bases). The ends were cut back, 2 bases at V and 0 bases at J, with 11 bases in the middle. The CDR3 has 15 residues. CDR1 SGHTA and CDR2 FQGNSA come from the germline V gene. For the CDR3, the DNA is TGTGCCAGCAGCTTATCCGGGGTCAGCTCCTACGAGCAGTACTTC. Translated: CASSLSGVSSYEQYF.

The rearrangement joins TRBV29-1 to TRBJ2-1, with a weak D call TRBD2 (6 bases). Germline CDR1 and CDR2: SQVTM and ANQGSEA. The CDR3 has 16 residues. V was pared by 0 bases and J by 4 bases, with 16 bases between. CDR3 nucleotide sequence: TGCAGCGTTGAAGATCCAAAGAGGAGGGGTTACAATGAGCAGTTCTTC. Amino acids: CSVEDPKRRGYNEQFF.

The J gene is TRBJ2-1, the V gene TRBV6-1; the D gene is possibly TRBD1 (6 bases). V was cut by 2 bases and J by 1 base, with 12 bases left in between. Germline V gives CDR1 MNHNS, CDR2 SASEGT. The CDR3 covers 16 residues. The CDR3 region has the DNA TGTGCCAGCAGTGAAATTCAGGGGAAGTCCTACAATGAGCAGTTCTTC. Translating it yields CASSEIQGKSYNEQFF.

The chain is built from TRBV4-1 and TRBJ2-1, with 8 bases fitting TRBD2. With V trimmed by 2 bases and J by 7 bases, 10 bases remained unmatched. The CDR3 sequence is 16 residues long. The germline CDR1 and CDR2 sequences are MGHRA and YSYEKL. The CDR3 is CASSQRTGGPKNEQFF. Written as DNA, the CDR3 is TGCGCCAGCAGCCAAAGGACGGGAGGGCCGAAAAATGAGCAGTTCTTC.

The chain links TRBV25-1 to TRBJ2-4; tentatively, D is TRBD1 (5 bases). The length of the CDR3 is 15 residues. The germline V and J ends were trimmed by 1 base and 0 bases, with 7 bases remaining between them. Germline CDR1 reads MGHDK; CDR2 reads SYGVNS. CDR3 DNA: TGTGCCAGCAGTGAATTAGGGGTAGCCAAAAACATTCAGTACTTC. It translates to CASSELGVAKNIQYF. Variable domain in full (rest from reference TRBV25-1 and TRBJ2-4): EADIYQTPRYLVIGTGKKITLECSQTMGHDKMYWYQQDPGMELHLIHYSYGVNSTEKGDLSSESTVSRIRTEHFPLTLESARPSHTSQYLCASSELGVAKNIQYFGAGTRLSVL.

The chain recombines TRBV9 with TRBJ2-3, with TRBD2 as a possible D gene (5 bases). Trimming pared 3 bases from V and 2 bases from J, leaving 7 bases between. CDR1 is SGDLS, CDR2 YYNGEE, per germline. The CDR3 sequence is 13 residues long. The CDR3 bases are TGTGCCAGCAGCGGACTAAACACAGATACGCAGTATTTT. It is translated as CASSGLNTDTQYF.

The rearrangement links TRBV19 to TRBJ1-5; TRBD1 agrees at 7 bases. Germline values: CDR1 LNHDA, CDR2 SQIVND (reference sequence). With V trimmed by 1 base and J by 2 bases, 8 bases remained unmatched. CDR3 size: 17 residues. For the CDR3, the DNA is TGTGCCAGTAGTATAGCCCTGGGACAGCCGGGCAATCAGCCCCAGCATTTT. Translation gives CASSIALGQPGNQPQHF.

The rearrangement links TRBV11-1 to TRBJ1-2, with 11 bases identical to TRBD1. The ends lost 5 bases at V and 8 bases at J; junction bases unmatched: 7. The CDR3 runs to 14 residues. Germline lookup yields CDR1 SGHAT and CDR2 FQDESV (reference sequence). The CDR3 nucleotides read TGTGCCAGCAGCAGCCGGACAGGGGGCCAAGGCTACACCTTC. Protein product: CASSSRTGGQGYTF. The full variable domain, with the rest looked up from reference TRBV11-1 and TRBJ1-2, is EAEVAQSPRYKITEKSQAVAFWCDPISGHATLYWYRQILGQGPELLVQFQDESVVDDSQLPKDRFSAERLKGVDSTLKIQPAELGDSAMYLCASSSRTGGQGYTFGSGTRLTVV.

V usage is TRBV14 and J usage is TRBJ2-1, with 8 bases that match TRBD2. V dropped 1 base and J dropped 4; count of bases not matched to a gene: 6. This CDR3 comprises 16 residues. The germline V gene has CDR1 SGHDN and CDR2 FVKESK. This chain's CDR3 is CASSQGALAGYNEQFF. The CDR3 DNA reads TGTGCCAGCAGCCAAGGGGCGCTAGCGGGTTACAATGAGCAGTTCTTC.

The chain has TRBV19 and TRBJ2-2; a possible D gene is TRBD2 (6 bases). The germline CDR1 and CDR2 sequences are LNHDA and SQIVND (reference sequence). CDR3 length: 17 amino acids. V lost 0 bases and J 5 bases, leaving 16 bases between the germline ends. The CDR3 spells CASSIDSSGGNTGELFF. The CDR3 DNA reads TGTGCCAGTAGTATAGATTCCAGTGGGGGGAATACCGGGGAGCTGTTTTTT.

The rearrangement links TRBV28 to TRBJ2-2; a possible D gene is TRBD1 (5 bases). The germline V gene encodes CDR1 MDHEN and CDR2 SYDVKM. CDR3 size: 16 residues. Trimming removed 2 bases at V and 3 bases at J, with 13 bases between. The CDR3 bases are TGTGCCAGCAGTTTAGTTTCCCAGGGCGACACCGGGGAGCTGTTTTTT. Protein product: CASSLVSQGDTGELFF. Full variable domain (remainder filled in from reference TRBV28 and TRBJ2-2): DVKVTQSSRYLVKRTGEKVFLECVQDMDHENMFWYRQDPGLGLRLIYFSYDVKMKEKGDIPEGYSVSREKKERFSLILESASTNQTSMYLCASSLVSQGDTGELFFGEGSRLTVL.

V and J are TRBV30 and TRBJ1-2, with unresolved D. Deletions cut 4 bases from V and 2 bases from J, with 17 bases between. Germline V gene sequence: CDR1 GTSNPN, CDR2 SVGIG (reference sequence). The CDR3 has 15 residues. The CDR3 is CAWNYLQNSNYGYTF. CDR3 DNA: TGTGCCTGGAATTATCTACAGAATTCAAACTATGGCTACACCTTC.

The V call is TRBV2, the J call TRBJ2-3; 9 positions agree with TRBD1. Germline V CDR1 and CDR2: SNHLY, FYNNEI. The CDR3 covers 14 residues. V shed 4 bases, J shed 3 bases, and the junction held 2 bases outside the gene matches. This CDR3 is CASSGDRVTDTQYF. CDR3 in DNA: TGTGCCAGCAGTGGGGACAGGGTAACAGATACGCAGTATTTT.

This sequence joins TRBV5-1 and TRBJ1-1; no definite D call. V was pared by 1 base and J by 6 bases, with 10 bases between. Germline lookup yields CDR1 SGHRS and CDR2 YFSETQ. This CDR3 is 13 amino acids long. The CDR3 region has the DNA TGCGCCAGCAGCTTGACAGCTCGGTCTGAAGCTTTCTTT. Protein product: CASSLTARSEAFF.

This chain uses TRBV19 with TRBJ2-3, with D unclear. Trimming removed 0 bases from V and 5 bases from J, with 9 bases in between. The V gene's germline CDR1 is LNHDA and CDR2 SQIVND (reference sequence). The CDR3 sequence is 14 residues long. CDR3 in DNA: TGTGCCAGTAGTATAGACGCCGCCAGAGATACGCAGTATTTT. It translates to CASSIDAARDTQYF.

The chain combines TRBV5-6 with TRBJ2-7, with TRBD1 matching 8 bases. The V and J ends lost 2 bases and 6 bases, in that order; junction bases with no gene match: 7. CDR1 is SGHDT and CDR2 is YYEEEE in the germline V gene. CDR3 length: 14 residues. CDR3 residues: CASSFPDRGGEQYF. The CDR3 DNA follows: TGTGCCAGCAGCTTCCCCGACAGGGGCGGCGAGCAGTACTTC.